A single sample gave rise to the 30 T cell receptor beta chains below, sequenced in a study of blood T cell repertoires in COVID-19. Produced via immunoSEQ multiplex PCR; TCRdb's table is partial and in-frame only. Counted here are about 72,000 clones, roughly 85% occurring once; the ten biggest clones make up 18%. The source material was peripheral blood. These receptors were obtained from an elderly woman with acute or convalescent COVID-19.

The rearrangement joins TRBV12-3 or TRBV12-4 to TRBJ1-3, with D unresolved. The CDR3 totals 13 residues. V lost 3 bases, J lost 3 bases, and 6 bases lay in between. The CDR3 here is CASSFSGGNTIYF. In DNA form, the CDR3 reads TGTGCCAGCAGTTTCTCCGGTGGAAACACCATATATTTT.

The rearrangement links TRBV6-5 to TRBJ2-3; 8 bases fit TRBD2. The junction had 9 bases not matched to a gene; V was cut back by 6 bases and J by 4 bases. Germline CDR1 is MNHEY and CDR2 is SVGAGI. This CDR3 has 15 residues. The CDR3 is CASRRSGSPPDTQYF. CDR3 coding DNA: TGTGCCAGCAGAAGGAGCGGGAGTCCCCCAGATACGCAGTATTTT.

This clone was counted between two and nine times. J is TRBJ1-4 and V is TRBV27, with 9 bases that match TRBD1. The CDR3 sequence is 14 residues long. V trimming: 5 bases; J trimming: 7 bases; junction bases outside the gene matches: 5. Per the germline V gene, CDR1 is MNHEY and CDR2 is SMNVEV (reference sequence). In nucleotides, the CDR3 is TGTGCCAGCAGTGACGGGACAGGGCCTGAAAAACTGTTTTTT. Residues: CASSDGTGPEKLFF.

The J gene is TRBJ2-5, the V gene TRBV6-5; D might be TRBD1 (6 bases). With 4 bases removed from V and 0 bases from J, the gap between germline ends came to 12 bases. Germline V gene sequence: CDR1 MNHEY, CDR2 SVGAGI. This CDR3 region has 15 residues. The CDR3 nucleotides read TGTGCCAGCAGTTCCGACAGGTTGTACCAAGAGACCCAGTACTTC. Amino acid sequence: CASSSDRLYQETQYF.

Written as DNA, the CDR3 is TGTGCCAGCAGCTCAGGGGCCGGTTCCCGACCCGGGTACTACAATGAGCAGTTCTTC. Its translation is CASSSGAGSRPGYYNEQFF. This chain connects TRBV7-9 to TRBJ2-1, with D possibly matching TRBD1 (6 bases). The V end lost 4 bases, the J end lost 3 bases, and 25 bases lay between the germline ends. Looked up from germline, CDR1 is SEHNR and CDR2 is FQNEAQ (reference sequence). The CDR3 is 19 amino acids. The variable domain in full, completed from reference TRBV7-9 and TRBJ2-1, reads DTGVSQNPRHKITKRGQNVTFRCDPISEHNRLYWYRQTLGQGPEFLTYFQNEAQLEKSRLLSDRFSAERPKGSFSTLEIQRTEQGDSAMYLCASSSGAGSRPGYYNEQFFGPGTRLTVL.

V usage is TRBV30 and J usage is TRBJ2-7; 10 nucleotides agree with TRBD1. Germline CDR1 GTSNPN, CDR2 SVGIG (reference sequence). Germline trimming cut 3 bases from V and 3 bases from J; bases unmatched to any gene: 2. The CDR3 totals 13 residues. The CDR3 loop is CAWRRTGGYEQYF. For the CDR3, the DNA is TGTGCCTGGAGGCGGACAGGGGGCTACGAGCAGTACTTC.

The chain uses TRBV24-1 and TRBJ2-1; TRBD1 aligns across 7 bases. CDR3 length: 13 residues. Per germline, CDR1 KGHDR and CDR2 SFDVKD. After removal of 2 bases from V and 7 bases from J, the junction contained 1 base not matched to a gene. The CDR3 sequence is CATSDWTGNEQFF. Here the CDR3 DNA reads TGTGCCACCAGTGATTGGACAGGTAATGAGCAGTTCTTC.

The V call is TRBV29-1, the J call TRBJ1-2, with a weak D call TRBD1 (6 bases). Deletions cut 8 bases from V and 8 bases from J, with 21 bases between. The CDR3 length is 13 residues. The germline V gene has CDR1 SQVTM and CDR2 ANQGSEA. The DNA for the CDR3 is TGCAGCACCCAGGGGATCGGTCGGGAAGGCTACACCTTC. Its protein is CSTQGIGREGYTF.

The V gene is TRBV25-1, the J gene TRBJ1-6; tentatively, D is TRBD1 (5 bases). Germline loops: CDR1 MGHDK, CDR2 SYGVNS. The V and J ends lost 5 bases and 6 bases respectively, with 14 bases between them. The CDR3 runs 15 residues. The CDR3 here is CASSPPGGGNSPLHF. CDR3 sequence (DNA): TGTGCCAGCAGTCCCCCGGGGGGAGGTAATTCACCCCTCCACTTT.

The chain is built from TRBV5-5 and TRBJ2-1; 11 nucleotides agree with TRBD2. This CDR3 comprises 18 residues. CDR1 and CDR2 (germline): SGHKS, YYEKEE (reference sequence). Trimming at V came to 4 bases and at J to 2 bases, leaving 11 bases not matched to a gene. CDR3 in DNA: TGTGCCAGCAGCAAGACTAGCGGGATCGGCCTAACCTACAATGAGCAGTTCTTC. Its translation: CASSKTSGIGLTYNEQFF.

The J gene is TRBJ1-1, the V gene TRBV3-1 (or the pseudogene TRBV3-2); no clear D gene. Germline V CDR1 and CDR2: LGHDT, YNNKEL (reference sequence). Trimming removed 5 bases at V and 0 bases at J, with 4 bases between. The CDR3 is 12 amino acids. The CDR3 is CASSIMNTEAFF. DNA for the CDR3: TGTGCCAGCAGCATAATGAACACTGAAGCTTTCTTT.

The chain links TRBV5-1 to TRBJ1-1; unclear D gene. Per germline, CDR1 SGHRS and CDR2 YFSETQ. This CDR3 is built from 13 residues. V was pared by 0 bases and J by 4 bases, with 7 bases between. The CDR3 sequence: CASSLADFTEAFF. CDR3 DNA: TGCGCCAGCAGCTTGGCCGACTTCACTGAAGCTTTCTTT.

This sequence joins TRBV19 and TRBJ1-2; a possible D gene is TRBD1 (5 bases). The CDR3 loop spans 16 amino acids. The V gene lost 5 bases and the J gene lost 6 bases, with 22 bases spanning the gap. CDR1 LNHDA and CDR2 SQIVND come from the germline V gene (reference sequence). Here the CDR3 reads CASSRGGMTLLHGYTF. The CDR3 region has the DNA TGTGCCAGTAGTCGGGGGGGGATGACCCTTTTACATGGCTACACCTTC.

The gene calls are TRBV6-1 and TRBJ1-6; no clear D gene. Per germline, CDR1 MNHNS and CDR2 SASEGT. The CDR3 is 16 amino acids. V was clipped by 3 bases and J by 4 bases, with 13 bases between them. In DNA, the CDR3 is TGTGCCAGCAGTGATTCGATGACTGTTTATAATTCACCCCTCCACTTT. Protein product: CASSDSMTVYNSPLHF.

The chain links TRBV4-1 to TRBJ2-7, with TRBD2 identical over 12 bases. The CDR3 covers 17 residues. Per germline, CDR1 MGHRA and CDR2 YSYEKL. J was trimmed by 4 bases and V by 0 bases; bases with no gene match: 7. CDR3 DNA sequence: TGCGCCAGCAGCCAAGAAACTAGCGGGAGGCTTGGTTACGAGCAGTACTTC. This codes for CASSQETSGRLGYEQYF.

The chain recombines TRBV9 with TRBJ2-5; TRBD2 matches at 7 bases. V shed 0 bases, J shed 5 bases, and the junction held 7 bases outside the gene matches. This CDR3 has 15 residues. Germline V gene lookup returns CDR1 SGDLS and CDR2 YYNGEE. The CDR3 region is CASSVDSGNTETQYF. CDR3 nucleotides: TGTGCCAGCAGCGTAGACAGCGGGAACACGGAGACCCAGTACTTC.

The sample holds one count of this clone. The chain is built from TRBV11-2 and TRBJ1-2; 9 nucleotides match TRBD1. CDR3 size: 17 residues. Germline CDR1 is SGHAT and CDR2 is FQNNGV. The junction had 12 bases not matched to a gene; V was cut back by 1 base and J by 6 bases. The DNA of the CDR3 is TGTGCCAGCAGCTTAGTCCCGAACGGAGACAGGGGGGATGGCTACACCTTC. The encoded protein is CASSLVPNGDRGDGYTF.

V and J are TRBV6-5 and TRBJ1-1; D is unresolved. This CDR3 has 11 amino acids. CDR1 is MNHEY and CDR2 is SVGAGI in the germline V gene. Trimming stripped 8 bases from V and 3 bases from J, with 7 bases between. The DNA of the CDR3 is TGTGCCAGCTGGCGGTACACTGAAGCTTTCTTT. Its protein is CASWRYTEAFF.

The chain employs TRBV7-2 and TRBJ2-1, with 16 bases matching TRBD2. This CDR3 has 19 amino acids. Germline CDR1 is SGHTA and CDR2 is FQGNSA. V lost 3 bases, J lost 2 bases, and 7 bases stayed unmatched. The CDR3 spells CASSFTGLAGGRPYNEQFF. DNA for the CDR3: TGTGCCAGCAGCTTTACGGGACTAGCGGGGGGGCGCCCCTACAATGAGCAGTTCTTC.

The chain recombines TRBV27 with TRBJ2-7, with 7 bases aligning to TRBD1. The CDR3 is made up of 17 amino acids. V shed 3 bases, J shed 0 bases, and the junction held 11 bases outside the gene matches. CDR1 and CDR2 from the germline V gene are MNHEY and SMNVEV (reference sequence). CDR3 residues: CASSFRGGDYRSYEQYF. The CDR3 DNA reads as TGTGCCAGCAGTTTTCGAGGGGGCGACTACCGCTCCTACGAGCAGTACTTC.

The V and J genes are TRBV19 and TRBJ2-1; 8 bases are shared with TRBD1. Trimming took 3 bases from V and 9 from J; bases not matched to a gene: 4. CDR1 is LNHDA, CDR2 SQIVND, per germline (reference sequence). This CDR3 region has 13 residues. CDR3 protein: CASSITGGGEQFF. As DNA, the CDR3 is TGTGCCAGTAGTATTACAGGGGGTGGTGAGCAGTTCTTC.

In this sample, this clone turned up once. The chain employs TRBV5-1 and TRBJ2-7, with TRBD1 identical over 10 bases. Germline lookup yields CDR1 SGHRS and CDR2 YFSETQ. CDR3 size: 17 residues. The V gene end was trimmed by 4 bases and the J gene end by 1 base; junction bases not matched to a gene: 11. The CDR3 loop is CASSRRSGTGDSYEQYF. The CDR3 nucleotides are TGCGCCAGCAGCCGAAGATCCGGGACAGGGGATTCCTACGAGCAGTACTTC. The variable domain in full, completed from reference TRBV5-1 and TRBJ2-7, reads KAGVTQTPRYLIKTRGQQVTLSCSPISGHRSVSWYQQTPGQGLQFLFEYFSETQRNKGNFPGRFSGRQFSNSRSEMNVSTLELGDSALYLCASSRRSGTGDSYEQYFGPGTRLTVT.

The V call is TRBV24-1, the J call TRBJ1-2; 11 nucleotides line up with TRBD1. CDR1 and CDR2 from the germline V gene are KGHDR and SFDVKD. Trimming cost V 4 bases and J 8 bases; bases outside gene matches: 8. The CDR3 contains 15 residues. The chain's CDR3 is CATSDSGQGAWGYTF. The CDR3 DNA is TGTGCCACCAGTGACTCAGGACAGGGGGCTTGGGGCTACACCTTC.

The chain carries TRBV5-4 and TRBJ2-6, with 9 positions matching TRBD2. CDR3 length: 18 amino acids. After removal of 4 bases from V and 0 bases from J, the junction contained 8 bases not matched to a gene. From germline, CDR1 is SGHNT and CDR2 YYREEE (reference sequence). The DNA for the CDR3 is TGTGCCAGCAGCCCGCGACTAGCGGCTGGCTCTGGGGCCAACGTCCTGACTTTC. Its protein product is CASSPRLAAGSGANVLTF.

The J gene is TRBJ2-7, the V gene TRBV6-1, with D maybe TRBD2 (7 bases). The V gene's germline CDR1 is MNHNS and CDR2 SASEGT. Trimming shortened V by 7 bases and J by 11 bases, and 18 bases separated the two germline ends. The CDR3 is made up of 12 amino acids. The CDR3 loop reads CASTGQTGREYF. The CDR3 DNA sequence: TGTGCCAGCACCGGACAAACAGGGAGGGAGTACTTC.

The V gene is TRBV19, the J gene TRBJ1-4; the D is unclear. Per germline, CDR1 LNHDA and CDR2 SQIVND (reference sequence). V shed 7 bases and J shed 0 bases, with 12 bases lying between them. CDR3 length: 15 amino acids. The CDR3 is CASIKTGTTNEKLFF. The CDR3, as DNA: TGTGCCAGTATAAAAACGGGAACAACTAATGAAAAACTGTTTTTT.

The chain uses TRBV18 and TRBJ1-1; D gene uncertain. Looked up from germline, CDR1 is KGHSH and CDR2 is LQKENI. Trimming pared 8 bases from V and 5 bases from J, leaving 15 bases between. The CDR3 runs 13 residues. The CDR3 DNA reads TGTGCCAGCGCCTACGATCGAAAGACTGAAGCTTTCTTT. This sequence encodes CASAYDRKTEAFF. Full variable domain (rest looked up from reference TRBV18 and TRBJ1-1): NAGVMQNPRHLVRRRGQEARLRCSPMKGHSHVYWYRQLPEEGLKFMVYLQKENIIDESGMPKERFSAEFPKEGPSILRIQQVVRGDSAAYFCASAYDRKTEAFFGQGTRLTVV.

This chain links TRBV19 with TRBJ1-1, with a possible D match to TRBD1 (5 bases). Germline CDR1 and CDR2: LNHDA and SQIVND (reference sequence). Between the trimmed V and J ends, which lost 2 bases and 0 bases, there was a span of 7 bases. This CDR3 contains 14 residues. As DNA, the CDR3 is TGTGCCAGTAGTATACGGGGGATGAACACTGAAGCTTTCTTT. Its protein is CASSIRGMNTEAFF.

The CDR3 is CASRFAGTGGINSPLHF. The DNA of the CDR3 is TGTGCCAGCAGATTTGCCGGGACAGGGGGCATTAATTCACCCCTCCACTTT. V and J are TRBV5-6 and TRBJ1-6; TRBD1 matches 12 bases. The V and J ends lost 5 bases and 6 bases, in that order; junction bases with no gene match: 9. CDR1 SGHDT and CDR2 YYEEEE come from the germline V gene. The CDR3 contains 17 residues.

The chain uses TRBV7-2 and TRBJ2-2; D is unclear. Trimming pared 5 bases from V and 2 bases from J, leaving 9 bases between. Per the germline V gene, CDR1 is SGHTA and CDR2 is FQGNSA. The CDR3 spans 14 residues. The CDR3 nucleotides read TGTGCCAGCAGCCCACAGATAAACACCGGGGAGCTGTTTTTT. It encodes CASSPQINTGELFF.